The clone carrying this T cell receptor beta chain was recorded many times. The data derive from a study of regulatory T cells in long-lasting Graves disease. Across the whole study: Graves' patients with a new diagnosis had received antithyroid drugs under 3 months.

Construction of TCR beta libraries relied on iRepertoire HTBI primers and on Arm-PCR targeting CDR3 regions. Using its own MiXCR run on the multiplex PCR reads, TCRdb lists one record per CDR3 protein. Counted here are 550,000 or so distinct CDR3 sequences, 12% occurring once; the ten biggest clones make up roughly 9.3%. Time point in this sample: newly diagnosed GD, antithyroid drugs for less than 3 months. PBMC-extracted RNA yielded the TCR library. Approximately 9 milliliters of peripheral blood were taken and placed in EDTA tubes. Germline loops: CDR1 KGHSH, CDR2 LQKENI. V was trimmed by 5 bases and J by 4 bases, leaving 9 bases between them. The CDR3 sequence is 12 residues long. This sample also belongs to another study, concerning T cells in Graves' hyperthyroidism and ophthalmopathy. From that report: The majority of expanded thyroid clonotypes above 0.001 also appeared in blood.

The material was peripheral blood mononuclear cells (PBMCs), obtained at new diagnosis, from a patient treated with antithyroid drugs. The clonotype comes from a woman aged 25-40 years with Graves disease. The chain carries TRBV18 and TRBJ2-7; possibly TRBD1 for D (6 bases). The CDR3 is CASSTDSYEQYF. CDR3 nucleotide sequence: TGTGCCAGCTCAACGGACAGTTACGAGCAGTACTTC.